The T cell receptor beta chain under discussion was sequenced for a study of blood T cells in healthy people across ages. Through a sample-barcoded 5' primer and a J-beta primer mix, a second PCR was run for 7 to 11 cycles. TCRdb itself ran the 5' RACE reads through MiXCR, one entry per CDR3 protein. The sample contains 700,000 or so distinct CDR3 sequences, roughly two fifths of which appear only once. This receptor was identified in a man older than 75 in good health. Sequenced material: blood.

The CDR3, as DNA: TGCAGTGCTTACACAGGGCGGGATTCACCCCTCCACTTT. This gives the protein CSAYTGRDSPLHF. The V call is TRBV20-1, the J call TRBJ1-6; TRBD1 might be the D (6 bases). Germline values: CDR1 DFQATT, CDR2 SNEGSKA (reference sequence). The germline V and J ends were trimmed by 5 bases and 8 bases, with 13 bases remaining between them. The CDR3 has 13 residues.